The source of this TCR beta chain is a study of response to subunit inactivated influenza vaccine. Each CDR3 protein is one row after TCRdb ran MiXCR on the RT-PCR reads. The table lists about 540,000 distinct CDR3 sequences, around a quarter of them singletons, with around 2.8% in the top ten. The sample was also reused in another study, on T cells expressing NK-cell markers. That study reports: It was by 5'RACE template switching with UMIs that TCR beta cDNA was made. Serological testing identified seven of the eight sequenced donors as HCMV-seropositive and one as seronegative. About six donors carried dominant NKG2C+ clonotypes that made up roughly 1.0-8% of their CD8+ T cells.

Sample: CD4+ T cells sorted from PBMCs, taken approximately 12 days after vaccination. The receptor was derived from a man in his fifties who received an inactivated influenza vaccine.

The CDR3: CASSLRDRGSWGKLFF. CDR3 nucleotides: TGTGCCAGCAGCCTCCGGGACAGAGGCTCGTGGGGAAAACTGTTTTTT. The chain couples TRBV5-6 to TRBJ1-4; 7 bases are a match to TRBD1. The CDR3 loop spans 16 amino acids. V lost 4 bases and J lost 10; bases outside the gene matches: 16. In germline, CDR1 is SGHDT, CDR2 YYEEEE.